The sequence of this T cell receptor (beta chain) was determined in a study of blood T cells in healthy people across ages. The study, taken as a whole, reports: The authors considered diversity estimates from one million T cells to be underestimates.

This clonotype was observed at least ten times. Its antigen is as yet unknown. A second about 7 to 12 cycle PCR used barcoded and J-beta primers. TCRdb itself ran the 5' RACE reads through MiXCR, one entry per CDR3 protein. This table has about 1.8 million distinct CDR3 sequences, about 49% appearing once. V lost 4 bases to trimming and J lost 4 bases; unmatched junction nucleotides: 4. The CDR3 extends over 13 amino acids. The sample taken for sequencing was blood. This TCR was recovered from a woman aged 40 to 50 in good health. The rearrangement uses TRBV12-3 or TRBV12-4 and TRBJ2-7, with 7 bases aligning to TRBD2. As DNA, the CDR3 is TGTGCCAGCAGTTCGGGAGGAACATACGAGCAGTACTTC. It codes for CASSSGGTYEQYF.